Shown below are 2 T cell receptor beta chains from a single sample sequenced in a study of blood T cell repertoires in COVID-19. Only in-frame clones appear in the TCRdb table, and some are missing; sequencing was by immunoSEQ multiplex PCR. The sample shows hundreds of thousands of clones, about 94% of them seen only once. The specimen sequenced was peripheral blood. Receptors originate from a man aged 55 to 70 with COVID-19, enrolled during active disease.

Here the CDR3 reads CASSSTGQLTGELFF. In DNA, the CDR3 is TGTGCCAGTAGTTCCACGGGACAGCTGACCGGGGAGCTGTTTTTT. The chain couples TRBV19 to TRBJ2-2; 7 bases align to TRBD1. The CDR3 contains 15 residues. The V segment lost 5 bases and the J segment 5 bases; nucleotides outside the gene matches: 8. The germline CDR1 and CDR2 sequences are LNHDA and SQIVND (reference sequence).

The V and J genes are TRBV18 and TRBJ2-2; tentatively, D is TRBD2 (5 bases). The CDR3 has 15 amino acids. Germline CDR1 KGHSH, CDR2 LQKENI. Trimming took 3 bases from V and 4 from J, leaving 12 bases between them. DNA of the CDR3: TGTGCCAGCTCACCCCCGGGTAGCGCCACCGGGGAGCTGTTTTTT. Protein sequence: CASSPPGSATGELFF.